This T cell receptor (beta chain) was identified during a study of tumor-infiltrating lymphocytes in localized non-small cell lung cancer. V was clipped by 0 bases and J by 5 bases; unmatched bases: 3. Germline assignment: CDR1 MGHRA and CDR2 YSYEKL. The CDR3 consists of 14 residues. TCRdb's copy holds only in-frame clones and misses some; the assay was immunoSEQ multiplex PCR. The data hold 20,000 to 25,000 clones, with roughly 64% observed a single time. To note about this clone: Antigen specificity is unknown.

Findings of the study overall: Higher tumor T cell infiltration than in uninvolved lung was supported by TCRbeta sequencing.

V usage is TRBV4-1 and J usage is TRBJ2-5; the match to TRBD1 covers 7 bases. The source of this sequence is a human donor with non-small cell lung cancer. The sample was lung tumor tissue. This CDR3 is CASSQEGGRETQYF. As DNA, the CDR3 is TGCGCCAGCAGCCAAGAAGGGGGCCGGGAGACCCAGTACTTC.